This T cell receptor beta chain appears in the sequencing data of a study of memory CD4+ T cells and cytomegalovirus serostatus. With respect to this clone: No antigen is known for it.

The sort gate was single viable CD3+CD4+CD8-CD45RO+ cells for memory CD4+ T cells. The CDR3 is made up of 12 amino acids. Germline CDR1 and CDR2: GTSNPN and SVGIG (reference sequence). V was trimmed by 4 bases and J by 7 bases, leaving 11 bases between them. Sequenced by immunoSEQ multiplex PCR; TCRdb stores in-frame clones only, minus some. The top ten hold more than 1% of the sample, which has about 53,000 clones, 80% to 85% seen once. Overall study findings and caveats: Median bootstrapped AUC for CMV status was approximately 0.94 originally, 0.9 to 0.93 US-trained.

The sample consisted of memory CD4+ T cells from blood. This clonotype was obtained from an adult in good health and CMV-seronegative. The chain is built from TRBV30 and TRBJ2-4; D remains unclear. CDR3 bases: TGTGCCTGGACAACCGGGTTGAACATTCAGTACTTC. This gives the protein CAWTTGLNIQYF.